Below are 19 T cell receptor beta chains sequenced from a single sample in a study of cytomegalovirus exposure and HLA in healthy donors. Produced via immunoSEQ multiplex PCR; TCRdb's table is partial and in-frame only. The data contain about 54,000 clones, about 92% of them seen just once; the ten biggest clones take up roughly 8.4%. The sequencing sample was made of PBMCs. All receptors derive from a woman aged 18-29 years in good health and CMV-seropositive.

The V gene is TRBV7-2, the J gene TRBJ1-5; D call uncertain. CDR1 and CDR2 (germline): SGHTA, FQGNSA. The V end lost 2 bases, the J end lost 0 bases, and 8 bases lay between the germline ends. The CDR3 consists of 15 residues. CDR3 amino acids: CASSLNSNSNQPQHF. CDR3 nucleotides: TGTGCCAGCAGCTTAAACAGTAATAGCAATCAGCCCCAGCATTTT. The full variable domain, rest sourced from reference TRBV7-2 and TRBJ1-5, is GAGVSQSPSNKVTEKGKDVELRCDPISGHTALYWYRQSLGQGLEFLIYFQGNSAPDKSGLPSDRFSAERTGGSVSTLTIQRTQQEDSAVYLCASSLNSNSNQPQHFGDGTRLSIL.

The V call is TRBV5-1, the J call TRBJ1-5; 8 nucleotides match TRBD1. With 1 base clipped from V and 7 bases from J, the junction kept 4 bases outside the gene matches. Germline-derived CDR1 and CDR2 are SGHRS and YFSETQ. This CDR3 has 14 residues. CDR3 amino acids: CASSLRAGGQPQHF. The CDR3 region has the DNA TGCGCCAGCAGCTTGAGGGCAGGGGGCCAGCCCCAGCATTTT. Combining the CDR3 with reference TRBV5-1 and TRBJ1-5 gives the whole variable domain KAGVTQTPRYLIKTRGQQVTLSCSPISGHRSVSWYQQTPGQGLQFLFEYFSETQRNKGNFPGRFSGRQFSNSRSEMNVSTLELGDSALYLCASSLRAGGQPQHFGDGTRLSIL.

The chain has TRBV5-5 and TRBJ2-7, with D possibly being TRBD1 (5 bases). Trimming took 0 bases from V and 5 from J, leaving 12 bases between them. The V gene's germline CDR1 is SGHKS and CDR2 YYEKEE (reference sequence). The CDR3 sequence is 14 residues long. For the CDR3, the DNA is TGTGCCAGCAGCTTGGGGGCAGGGTCCCACGAGCAGTACTTC. Residues: CASSLGAGSHEQYF.

The rearrangement joins TRBV7-9 to TRBJ2-1, with D tentatively TRBD2 (5 bases). V lost 5 bases and J 6 bases, leaving 20 bases between the germline ends. CDR1 is SEHNR and CDR2 is FQNEAQ in the germline V gene (reference sequence). The CDR3 length is 16 residues. CDR3 coding DNA: TGTGCCAGCAGCCCCCCGCGGGTAAAAGATTTCAATGAGCAGTTCTTC. This sequence encodes CASSPPRVKDFNEQFF.

V and J are TRBV6-5 and TRBJ1-1, with a weak D call TRBD1 (5 bases). Looked up from germline, CDR1 is MNHEY and CDR2 is SVGAGI. The CDR3 has 14 residues. V was clipped by 6 bases and J by 0 bases, with 11 bases between them. The CDR3 here is CASRFGGMNTEAFF. CDR3 coding DNA: TGTGCCAGCAGGTTTGGGGGGATGAACACTGAAGCTTTCTTT.

The chain is built from TRBV7-3 and TRBJ2-5; 10 nucleotides align to TRBD2. The J segment lost 2 bases and the V segment lost 5 bases, leaving 8 bases of the junction unmatched. The CDR3 loop spans 16 amino acids. The germline gives CDR1 SGHTA, CDR2 FQGTGA. CDR3 sequence: CASSPGASGGQETQYF. Written as DNA, the CDR3 is TGTGCCAGCAGCCCAGGGGCTAGCGGGGGTCAAGAGACCCAGTACTTC.

The rearrangement joins TRBV18 to TRBJ1-6; maybe TRBD1 (6 bases). Trimming shortened V by 2 bases and J by 9 bases, and 14 bases separated the two germline ends. CDR1 and CDR2 from the germline V gene are KGHSH and LQKENI. This CDR3 contains 15 residues. The CDR3 is CASSPGRGDGSPLHF. As DNA, the CDR3 is TGTGCCAGCTCACCAGGCAGGGGTGATGGTTCACCCCTCCACTTT.

This clone was seen only a few times. This chain connects TRBV29-1 to TRBJ1-1; TRBD1 matches at 7 bases. This CDR3 region has 12 residues. J was trimmed by 6 bases and V by 6 bases; bases with no gene match: 7. Germline CDR1 and CDR2: SQVTM and ANQGSEA. CDR3 sequence (DNA): TGCAGCGTCCACAGGGGAAGAGCTGAAGCTTTCTTT. Protein product: CSVHRGRAEAFF.

This chain uses TRBV4-1 with TRBJ2-3; weak D call: TRBD2 (6 bases). The germline CDR1 and CDR2 sequences are MGHRA and YSYEKL. Trimming left V 6 bases short and J 0 bases short, with 10 bases between. The CDR3 is 14 amino acids. CDR3 coding DNA: TGCGCCAGCAGGTGGAGGGGAAGCACAGATACGCAGTATTTT. It translates to CASRWRGSTDTQYF.

The rearrangement uses TRBV30 and TRBJ1-1; D gene uncertain. This CDR3 is built from 14 residues. Trimming stripped 3 bases from V and 7 bases from J, with 18 bases between. The germline V gene has CDR1 GTSNPN and CDR2 SVGIG (reference sequence). As DNA, the CDR3 is TGTGCCTGGAGGGAACACGGAGGAATGGGTGAAGCTTTCTTT. Residues: CAWREHGGMGEAFF.

This chain uses TRBV5-1 with TRBJ1-2; 8 bases map to TRBD1. Trimming cost V 2 bases and J 3 bases; bases outside gene matches: 3. This CDR3 is built from 14 residues. The germline V gene has CDR1 SGHRS and CDR2 YFSETQ. The CDR3 nucleotides are TGCGCCAGCAGCTTCACAGGGGGTGACTATGGCTACACCTTC. Translating it yields CASSFTGGDYGYTF.

This clone came up once. CDR3 amino acids: CASPGGPRANVLTF. The CDR3 bases are TGTGCCAGCCCAGGGGGCCCGAGGGCCAACGTCCTGACTTTC. The gene calls are TRBV5-4 and TRBJ2-6, with 8 nucleotides matching TRBD1. The CDR3 runs to 14 residues. Trimming removed 7 bases from V and 5 bases from J; junction bases left unmatched: 5. The V gene's germline CDR1 is SGHNT and CDR2 YYREEE (reference sequence). The complete variable domain, with remaining parts taken from reference TRBV5-4 and TRBJ2-6, reads ETGVTQSPTHLIKTRGQQVTLRCSSQSGHNTVSWYQQALGQGPQFIFQYYREEENGRGNFPPRFSGLQFPNYSSELNVNALELDDSALYLCASPGGPRANVLTFGAGSRLTVL.

The rearrangement joins TRBV5-1 to TRBJ1-1, with a possible D match to TRBD1 (5 bases). Trimming took off 4 bases at V and 3 bases at J, with 13 bases between the two ends. Germline values: CDR1 SGHRS, CDR2 YFSETQ. CDR3 length: 14 residues. The DNA of the CDR3 is TGCGCCAGCAGCCGGGCTTTAGGGGACACTGAAGCTTTCTTT. It translates to CASSRALGDTEAFF.

This rearrangement joins TRBV5-1 to TRBJ2-2; D might be TRBD1 (6 bases). CDR1 SGHRS and CDR2 YFSETQ come from the germline V gene. The CDR3 has 15 amino acids. V gave up 6 bases and J gave up 7 bases, with 19 bases separating them. The CDR3 sequence is CASTGQWALGGELFF. CDR3 DNA sequence: TGCGCCAGCACCGGACAGTGGGCATTGGGCGGGGAGCTGTTTTTT.

This sequence joins TRBV10-3 and TRBJ2-3; 8 positions agree with TRBD1. The CDR3 length is 14 residues. The V and J ends lost 6 bases and 3 bases, in that order; junction bases with no gene match: 5. Germline loops: CDR1 ENHRY, CDR2 SYGVKD. The CDR3 DNA is TGTGCCATCAGAACCGGGACAGGAACAGATACGCAGTATTTT. It specifies CAIRTGTGTDTQYF.

The rearrangement joins TRBV9 to TRBJ2-3; 8 bases line up with TRBD2. J lost 0 bases, V lost 3 bases, and 6 bases had no gene match. The length of the CDR3 is 16 residues. Germline CDR1 SGDLS, CDR2 YYNGEE. CDR3: CASSGLLAGSTDTQYF. The CDR3 DNA sequence: TGTGCCAGCAGCGGCCTTTTAGCGGGAAGCACAGATACGCAGTATTTT.

The chain uses TRBV4-1 and TRBJ1-1; 7 bases align to TRBD1. The V gene's germline CDR1 is MGHRA and CDR2 YSYEKL. V was pared by 3 bases and J by 5 bases, with 9 bases of the junction left unmatched. The CDR3 length is 15 residues. The CDR3 spells CASSHQRGRQTEAFF. CDR3 bases: TGCGCCAGCAGCCACCAGAGGGGGCGGCAGACTGAAGCTTTCTTT.

In this sample, this clone turned up once. V is TRBV28 and J is TRBJ1-4, with 7 bases identical to TRBD1. The V segment lost 4 bases and the J segment 4 bases; nucleotides outside the gene matches: 6. The CDR3 is made up of 15 amino acids. From germline, CDR1 is MDHEN and CDR2 SYDVKM. CDR3 coding DNA: TGTGCCAGCAGTTCTCGACAGGGCTTTAATGAAAAACTGTTTTTT. Translating it yields CASSSRQGFNEKLFF. Full variable domain (remainder filled in from reference TRBV28 and TRBJ1-4): DVKVTQSSRYLVKRTGEKVFLECVQDMDHENMFWYRQDPGLGLRLIYFSYDVKMKEKGDIPEGYSVSREKKERFSLILESASTNQTSMYLCASSSRQGFNEKLFFGSGTQLSVL.

J is TRBJ2-7 and V is TRBV5-1; possibly TRBD1 for D (6 bases). Germline V gene sequence: CDR1 SGHRS, CDR2 YFSETQ. The CDR3 sequence is 17 residues long. The V end was cut by 0 bases, the J end by 0 bases, with 16 bases between. CDR3 DNA: TGCGCCAGCAGCTTGGGTCCAGGGGCCACCATCTCCTACGAGCAGTACTTC. Amino acids: CASSLGPGATISYEQYF. Full variable domain (outside the CDR3, taken from reference TRBV5-1 and TRBJ2-7): KAGVTQTPRYLIKTRGQQVTLSCSPISGHRSVSWYQQTPGQGLQFLFEYFSETQRNKGNFPGRFSGRQFSNSRSEMNVSTLELGDSALYLCASSLGPGATISYEQYFGPGTRLTVT.